The 10 T cell receptor beta chains presented below share a single source sample, sequenced in a study of neurological immune-mediated disorders. From the 5' RACE reads, TCRdb called clonotypes with MiXCR, one entry per CDR3 protein. This table has 70,000 to 90,000 distinct CDR3 sequences, less than 5.5% appearing once. Sequencing was performed on PBMCs. Receptors were obtained from a woman under 40 with multiple sclerosis.

In its sample, this clonotype was seen many times. The V gene is TRBV5-1, the J gene TRBJ2-7; a weak D match, TRBD1 (6 bases). Germline CDR1 SGHRS, CDR2 YFSETQ. V lost 4 bases to trimming and J lost 1 base, with 9 bases between them. The CDR3 contains 13 residues. In nucleotides, the CDR3 is TGCGCCAGCAGCCTACAGGGTTCCTACGAGCAGTACTTC. It yields the protein CASSLQGSYEQYF.

The rearrangement uses TRBV20-1 and TRBJ2-5; 10 positions match TRBD2. This CDR3 is built from 13 residues. CDR1 DFQATT and CDR2 SNEGSKA come from the germline V gene (reference sequence). Losses at the gene ends were 6 bases for V and 4 bases for J; bases not matched to a gene: 5. CDR3 loop: CSATPSGRETQYF. The DNA of the CDR3 is TGCAGTGCCACCCCTAGCGGGAGAGAGACCCAGTACTTC.

Many counts were recorded for this clonotype. The CDR3: CASSLRGQITDTQYF. For the CDR3, the DNA is TGTGCCAGCAGTCTCCGGGGACAGATAACAGATACGCAGTATTTT. This chain connects TRBV6-6 to TRBJ2-3, with 7 bases fitting TRBD1. V gave up 5 bases and J gave up 3 bases; unmatched junction bases: 8. Germline V gives CDR1 MNHNY, CDR2 SVGAGI (reference sequence). This CDR3 is 15 amino acids long.

There are many counts of this clonotype. The CDR3 protein is CASSSLQHTNEKLFF. The CDR3 DNA sequence: TGTGCCAGCAGCTCTCTACAGCATACTAATGAAAAACTGTTTTTT. The chain has TRBV7-2 and TRBJ1-4, with D unresolved. CDR3 length: 15 residues. The V end lost 4 bases, the J end lost 2 bases, and 11 bases lay between the germline ends. Germline V gene lookup returns CDR1 SGHTA and CDR2 FQGNSA.

This clonotype came up many times. The chain is built from TRBV18 and TRBJ1-1; D is uncertain. Germline CDR1 is KGHSH and CDR2 is LQKENI. This CDR3 region has 13 residues. V lost 2 bases, J lost 1 base, and 5 bases lay in between. CDR3 protein: CASSPEQNTEAFF. CDR3 sequence (DNA): TGTGCCAGCTCACCAGAACAGAACACTGAAGCTTTCTTT. The full variable domain, rest sourced from reference TRBV18 and TRBJ1-1, is NAGVMQNPRHLVRRRGQEARLRCSPMKGHSHVYWYRQLPEEGLKFMVYLQKENIIDESGMPKERFSAEFPKEGPSILRIQQVVRGDSAAYFCASSPEQNTEAFFGQGTRLTVV.

This clonotype was detected ten times or more. V usage is TRBV20-1 and J usage is TRBJ2-5, with D possibly TRBD2 on 6 matching bases. Germline CDR1 reads DFQATT; CDR2 reads SNEGSKA (reference sequence). Trimming removed 0 bases at V and 1 base at J, with 15 bases between. CDR3 length: 16 residues. This chain's CDR3 is CSARDQERASQETQYF. CDR3 DNA: TGCAGTGCTAGAGATCAGGAGCGGGCCAGCCAAGAGACCCAGTACTTC.

In its sample, this clonotype was seen many times. This chain connects TRBV7-9 to TRBJ1-1; D not certain. Trimming took off 4 bases at V and 5 bases at J, with 26 bases between the two ends. Germline lookup yields CDR1 SEHNR and CDR2 FQNEAQ (reference sequence). The CDR3 has 18 amino acids. The CDR3 loop reads CASSSRSFSEDGETEAFF. CDR3 nucleotides: TGTGCCAGCAGCTCGCGCAGCTTTTCAGAGGACGGAGAAACTGAAGCTTTCTTT.

This clonotype was seen only a few times. This rearrangement joins TRBV6-6 to TRBJ2-3; 7 bases are shared with TRBD1. J lost 2 bases, V lost 6 bases, and 8 bases had no gene match. CDR1 MNHNY and CDR2 SVGAGI come from the germline V gene (reference sequence). This CDR3 is 15 amino acids long. CDR3 sequence (DNA): TGTGCCAGCAGGGCCGGGACAGTCTACACAGATACGCAGTATTTT. It yields the protein CASRAGTVYTDTQYF.

This clonotype was found many times. This chain connects TRBV6-6 to TRBJ1-2; 11 bases are a match to TRBD1. The CDR3 spans 15 residues. CDR1 is MNHNY, CDR2 SVGAGI, per germline (reference sequence). Trimming removed 6 bases from V and 2 bases from J; junction bases left unmatched: 5. CDR3 in amino acids: CASRSRDRGNYGYTF. In DNA form, the CDR3 reads TGTGCCAGCAGATCCCGGGACAGGGGGAACTATGGCTACACCTTC.

This clonotype was detected many times. The J gene is TRBJ2-2, the V gene TRBV12-3 or TRBV12-4; D call uncertain. Trimming left V 3 bases short and J 2 bases short, with 10 bases between. The CDR3 has 15 amino acids. CDR3 amino acids: CASSFGSSNTGELFF. CDR3 DNA: TGTGCCAGCAGTTTTGGCAGTTCAAACACCGGGGAGCTGTTTTTT.